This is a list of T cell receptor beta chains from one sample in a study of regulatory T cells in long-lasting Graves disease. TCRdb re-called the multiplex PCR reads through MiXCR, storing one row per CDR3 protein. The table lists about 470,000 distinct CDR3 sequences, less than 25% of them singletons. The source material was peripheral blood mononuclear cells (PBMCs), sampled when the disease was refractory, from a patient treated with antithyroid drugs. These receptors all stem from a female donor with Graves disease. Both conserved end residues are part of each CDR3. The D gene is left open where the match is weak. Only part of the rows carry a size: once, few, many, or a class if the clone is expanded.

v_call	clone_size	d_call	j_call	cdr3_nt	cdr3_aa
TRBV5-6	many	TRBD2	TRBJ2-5	TGTGCCAGCAGCCGGGAGGTAGCCCAAGAGACCCAGTACTTC	CASSREVAQETQYF
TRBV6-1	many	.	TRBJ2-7	TGTGCCAGCAGCCTACAGGCCTCCTACGAGCAGTACTTC	CASSLQASYEQYF
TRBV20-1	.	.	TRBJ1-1	TGCAGTGCACCTTCACAGGTGCTAACGACGGGTGAAGCTTTCTTT	CSAPSQVLTTGEAFF
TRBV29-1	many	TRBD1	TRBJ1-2	TGCAGCGTTGAAGCCGGGACAGCCTATGGCTACACCTTC	CSVEAGTAYGYTF
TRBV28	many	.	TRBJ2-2	TGTGCCAGCAGTTTTGCTAGTTACACCGGGGAGCTGTTTTTT	CASSFASYTGELFF
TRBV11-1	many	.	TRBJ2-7	TGTGCCAGCAGCTTCCCCGACAGATACGAGCAGTACTTC	CASSFPDRYEQYF
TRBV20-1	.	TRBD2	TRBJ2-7	TGCAGTGCTAGAGGACTAGCGGGAAATGAGCAGTACTTC	CSARGLAGNEQYF
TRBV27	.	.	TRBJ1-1	TGTGCCAGCAGTTACGTGGGAGGAGGGACTGAAGCTTTCTTT	CASSYVGGGTEAFF
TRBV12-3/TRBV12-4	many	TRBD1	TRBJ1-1	TGTGCCAGCAGTCCCCCTAGGACAGGGGCGAACACTGAAGCTTTCTTT	CASSPPRTGANTEAFF
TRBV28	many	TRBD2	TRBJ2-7	TGTGCCACCCTGGGGGGGAACGGGCAGTACTTC	CATLGGNGQYF
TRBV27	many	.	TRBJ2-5	TGTGCCAGCAGTTCACCGGTGGAAGAGACCCAGTACTTC	CASSSPVEETQYF
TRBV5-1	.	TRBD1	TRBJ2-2	TGCGCCAGCAGCCTAGGGACAGGGGTTAACACCGGGGAGCTGTTTTTT	CASSLGTGVNTGELFF
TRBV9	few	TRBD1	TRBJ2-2	TGTGCCAGCAGCGCCCGGACAGGCCTAAACACCGGGGAGCTGTTTTTT	CASSARTGLNTGELFF
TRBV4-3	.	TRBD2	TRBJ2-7	TGCGCCAGCAGCCAATTCAGCGGGAGGGGATACGAGCAGTACTTC	CASSQFSGRGYEQYF
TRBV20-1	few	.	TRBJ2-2	TGCAGTGCTAGTAAGGGGGAGCTGTTTTTT	CSASKGELFF
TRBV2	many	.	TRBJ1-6	TGTGCCAGCAGTAACTCAGACACTGGGTCACCCCTCCACTTT	CASSNSDTGSPLHF
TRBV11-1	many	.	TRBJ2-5	TGTGCCAGCAGCCAAATCGGAGGGATCCAGTACTTC	CASSQIGGIQYF
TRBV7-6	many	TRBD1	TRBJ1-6	TGTGCCAGCAGCCAACGCGGACAGACAGGGGGGATGGGTAATTCACCCCTCCACTTT	CASSQRGQTGGMGNSPLHF
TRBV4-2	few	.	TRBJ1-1	TGTGCCAGCAGCCAACCGCCGGGATCCCAAGCTTTCTTT	CASSQPPGSQAFF
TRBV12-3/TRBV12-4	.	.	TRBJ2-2	TGTGCCAGCGGTTGGGCAGGTGGACCCGGGGAGCTGTTTTTT	CASGWAGGPGELFF
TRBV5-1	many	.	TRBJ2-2	TGCGCCAGCAGCTTGGTTTTTGGGAACACCGGGGAGCTGTTTTTT	CASSLVFGNTGELFF
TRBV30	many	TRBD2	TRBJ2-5	TGTGCCACCCTCCTCGGGGGAGGGGAGACCCAGTACTTC	CATLLGGGETQYF
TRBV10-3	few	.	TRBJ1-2	TGTGCCATCAGTGGCGACAGCGGATATGGCTACACCTTC	CAISGDSGYGYTF
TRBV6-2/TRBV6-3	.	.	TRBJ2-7	TGTGCCAGCAGTTACACGGGGCATCTCGATGAGCAGTACTTC	CASSYTGHLDEQYF
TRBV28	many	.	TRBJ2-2	TGTGCCAGCAGGCCCCCAGGGACGGGGCTCACCGGGGAGCTGTTTTTT	CASRPPGTGLTGELFF
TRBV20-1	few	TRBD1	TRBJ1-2	TGCAGTGCCCACCGGACAGGTCTTGCCTACACCTTC	CSAHRTGLAYTF
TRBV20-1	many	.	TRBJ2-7	TGCAGTGCTAGTACCCATATAGCAACCTACGAGCAGTACTTC	CSASTHIATYEQYF
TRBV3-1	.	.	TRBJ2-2	TGTGCCAGCAGCTGGAGGTTGACCCAGAACACCGGGGAGCTGTTTTTT	CASSWRLTQNTGELFF
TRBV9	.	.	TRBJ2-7	TGTGCCAGCAGCGTAGGGTGGGCGTCTTCCTACGAGCAGTACTTC	CASSVGWASSYEQYF
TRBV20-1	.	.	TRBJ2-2	TGCAGTGCTAGAGATCTGGCTAGCGCTACCGGGGAGCTGTTTTTT	CSARDLASATGELFF
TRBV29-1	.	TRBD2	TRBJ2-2	TGCAGCGTCCTTCTGGCTAGCGGGAGTACCGGGGAGCTGTTTTTT	CSVLLASGSTGELFF
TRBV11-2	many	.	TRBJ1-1	TGTGCCAGCAGCTCCGGGGGGGGATTGAACACTGAAGCTTTCTTT	CASSSGGGLNTEAFF
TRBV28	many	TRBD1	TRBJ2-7	TGTGCCAGCGGGGCCGGGACAGGCTCCTACGAGCAGTACTTC	CASGAGTGSYEQYF
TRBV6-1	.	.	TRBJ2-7	TGTGCCAGCAGAATCAGGGGGACTGACTACGAGCAGTACTTC	CASRIRGTDYEQYF
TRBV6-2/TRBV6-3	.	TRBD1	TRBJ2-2	TGTGCCAGCAGTTCCCCGACAGGGGGTTTTGTGGAGCTGTTTTTT	CASSSPTGGFVELFF
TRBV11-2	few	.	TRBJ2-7	TGTGCCAGCAGCAGCTCGGACGGATCCTACGAGCAGTACTTC	CASSSSDGSYEQYF
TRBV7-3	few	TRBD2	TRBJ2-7	TGTGCCAGCAGCTTAACTCGAACTAGCGGGAACTACGAGCAGTACTTC	CASSLTRTSGNYEQYF
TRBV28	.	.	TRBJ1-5	TGTGCCAGCAGTCCCCAGGGACTTATGGGCAATCAGCCCCAGCATTTT	CASSPQGLMGNQPQHF
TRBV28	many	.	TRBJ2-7	TGTGCCAGCAGTCCCACCGGACGGGGGAGTAGCGAGCAGTACTTC	CASSPTGRGSSEQYF
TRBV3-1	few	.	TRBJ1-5	TGTGCCAGCAGCCAATTTGGCCCGGGGGATCAGCCCCAGCATTTT	CASSQFGPGDQPQHF
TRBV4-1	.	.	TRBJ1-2	TGCGCCAGCAGCCACCGGGCCGTTAACTATGGCTACACCTTC	CASSHRAVNYGYTF
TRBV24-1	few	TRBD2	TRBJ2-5	TGTGCCACCAGTGATCCCGGGACTAGCGGGAGCCTTCGGGAGACCCAGTACTTC	CATSDPGTSGSLRETQYF
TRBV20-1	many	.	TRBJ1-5	TGCAGTGCTAGAGTGCGCAATCAGCCCCAGCATTTT	CSARVRNQPQHF
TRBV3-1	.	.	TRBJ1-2	TGTGCCAGCAGCCAAGGGGCAGGGGCTAACTATGGCTACACCTTC	CASSQGAGANYGYTF
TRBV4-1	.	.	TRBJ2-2	TGCGCCAGCAGCCAAGTGTCTGGGAGAGGGGAGCTGTTTTTT	CASSQVSGRGELFF
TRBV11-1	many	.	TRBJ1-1	TGTGCCAGCAGCTCCTTCGGCGGTGAAGCTTTCTTT	CASSSFGGEAFF
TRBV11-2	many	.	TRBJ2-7	TGTGCCAGCAGCTGGACCAAGGTCGAGCAGTACTTC	CASSWTKVEQYF
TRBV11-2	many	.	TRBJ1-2	TGTGCCAGCAGCGAAACCATTGGGGGTTTCGGCTACACCTTC	CASSETIGGFGYTF
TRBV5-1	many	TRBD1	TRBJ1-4	TGCGCCAGCAGCAGGGACAGGGGGTTGCCAACTAATGAAAAACTGTTTTTT	CASSRDRGLPTNEKLFF
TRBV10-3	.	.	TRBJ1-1	TGTGCCATCAGTGAGAACCCTACAGGGAGCACTGAAGCTTTCTTT	CAISENPTGSTEAFF
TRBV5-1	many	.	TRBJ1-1	TGCGCCAGCAGCTGGCACCCGATGACCGGGAACACTGAAGCTTTCTTT	CASSWHPMTGNTEAFF
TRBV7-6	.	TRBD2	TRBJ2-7	TGTGCCAGCAGCTTAGCGCCGGGAGGGCCCTACGAGCAGTACTTC	CASSLAPGGPYEQYF
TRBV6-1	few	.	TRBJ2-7	TGTGCCAGCTCGCCGGCGGGGAACTCCTACGAGCAGTACTTC	CASSPAGNSYEQYF
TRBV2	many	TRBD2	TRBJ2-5	TGTGCCAGCAGGTCGGGGGGGAGCATTTTAGAGACCCAGTACTTC	CASRSGGSILETQYF
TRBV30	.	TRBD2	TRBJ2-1	TGTGCCTGTCGAAGCGGGAGAGTAAACAATGAGCAGTTCTTC	CACRSGRVNNEQFF
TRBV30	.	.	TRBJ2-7	TGTGCCTGGAGTACAGAGTATTACGAGCAGTACTTC	CAWSTEYYEQYF
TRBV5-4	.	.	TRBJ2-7	TGTGCCAGCAGCTTAGGGGGGAAATCCTACGAGCAGTACTTC	CASSLGGKSYEQYF
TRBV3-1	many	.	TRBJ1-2	TGTGCCAGCAGCCAAGATTCGGTTCGGACCGGGAGGGTCTACACCTTC	CASSQDSVRTGRVYTF
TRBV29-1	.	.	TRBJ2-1	TGCAGCGCAGACACCGGGGGCGGGTACAATGAGCAGTTCTTC	CSADTGGGYNEQFF